This TCR beta chain originates from a study of CD8+CD57+ T cells in acquired aplastic anemia. Points from the study as a whole: A set of approximately 29 CD8+ CDR3 sequences was shared between patients and controls, and these sequences appeared highly expressed in patients.

Patients sequenced had flow cytometry evidence of CD8+CD57+ cell expansion. All patients had severe acquired aplastic anemia. This clonotype has a handful of counts. As yet, its antigen is unknown. Germline loops: CDR1 DFQATT, CDR2 SNEGSKA (reference sequence). V shed 4 bases and J 3 bases; nucleotides not matched to a gene: 10. The CDR3 consists of 15 residues. The template used for profiling TCR beta VDJ and CDR3 was genomic DNA. TCRdb independently ran MiXCR on the reads; one entry per CDR3 protein. The sample records 200,000 to 250,000 distinct CDR3 sequences, less than 75% being singletons. Input material: sorted CD4+, CD8+, or CD8+CD57+ T cells (not recorded which) from PBMCs. The sequence came from a human donor with aplastic anemia. The chain recombines TRBV20-1 with TRBJ2-7, with TRBD1 matching over 9 bases. In DNA, the CDR3 is TGCAGTGCTACGCAAGGGACAGGGAGAAACTACGAGCAGTACTTC. Translating gives CSATQGTGRNYEQYF.